The following is a T cell receptor beta chain sequence with its context. Its antigen remains unknown. The data are from a study of cytomegalovirus exposure and HLA in healthy donors. This CDR3 is built from 17 residues. V gave up 0 bases and J gave up 6 bases; unmatched junction bases: 5. The germline V gene encodes CDR1 SGHDT and CDR2 YYEEEE. PCR employed 60 Vbeta and 13 Jbeta primers. Measured with immunoSEQ multiplex PCR; TCRdb has only the in-frame clones, and not every one. The table records approximately 88,000 clones, about 80% of them present only once. Study-level findings and limits: A cluster of highly shared sequence variants was likely a sequencing artifact. Of the V segments, some could not be distinguished, including TRBV6-2 and TRBV6-3, and were excluded. Available immune exposure information was restricted to CMV serostatus only. Later analysis placed DRB1 highest and HLA-C lowest in TCR association rates, which differed by HLA locus.

Material for sequencing was PBMCs. This TCR derives from a male donor in good health and CMV-seronegative. The chain carries TRBV5-6 and TRBJ2-3, with 15 bases matching TRBD2. CDR3 residues: CASSLAPGTSGRDTQYF. Written as DNA, the CDR3 is TGTGCCAGCAGCTTGGCCCCCGGGACTAGCGGGAGGGATACGCAGTATTTT.